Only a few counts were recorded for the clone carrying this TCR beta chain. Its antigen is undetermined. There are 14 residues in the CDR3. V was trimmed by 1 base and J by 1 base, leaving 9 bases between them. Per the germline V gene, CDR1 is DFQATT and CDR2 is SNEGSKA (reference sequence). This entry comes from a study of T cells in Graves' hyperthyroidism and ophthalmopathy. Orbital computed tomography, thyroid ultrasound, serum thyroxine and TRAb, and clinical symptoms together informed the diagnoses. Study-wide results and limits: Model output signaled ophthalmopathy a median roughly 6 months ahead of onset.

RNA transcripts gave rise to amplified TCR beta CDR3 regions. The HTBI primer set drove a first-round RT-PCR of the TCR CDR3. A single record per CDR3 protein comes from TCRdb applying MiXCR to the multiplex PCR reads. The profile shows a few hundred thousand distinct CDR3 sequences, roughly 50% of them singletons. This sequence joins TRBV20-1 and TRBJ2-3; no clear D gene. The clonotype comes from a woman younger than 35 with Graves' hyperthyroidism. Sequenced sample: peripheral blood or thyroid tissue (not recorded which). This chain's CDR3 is CSARVVERTDTQYF. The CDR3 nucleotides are TGCAGTGCTAGAGTAGTCGAGCGCACAGATACGCAGTATTTT.